This record concerns one TCR beta chain sequence. Its target is unknown. Sample treatment: oral pan-JAK inhibitor, 5-10 mg twice daily. Sorting from PBMCs produced CD4+ and CD8+ T cells. This record comes from a study of CD8+ T cells in alopecia areata. Study-level background: Patients given treatment had severity scored by the percentage of scalp area affected.

The study, taken as a whole, reports: Mouse data revealed clearer TCR sharing than patient data did, a gap possibly tied to HLA.

V was pared by 3 bases and J by 5 bases, with 16 bases between. This CDR3 is built from 16 residues. Per germline, CDR1 KGHSH and CDR2 LQKENI. Extracted from the samples, RNA was reverse transcribed into cDNA to serve as the sequencing template. Assay: immunoSEQ multiplex PCR; the TCRdb copy retains only in-frame clones and omits some. The data show fewer than 250,000 clones, around two fifths seen once. The J gene is TRBJ2-2, the V gene TRBV18; no reliable D call. The sequencing here drew on CD4+ T cells sorted from blood, taken at week 34, from a patient treated with tofacitinib. This TCR was sampled from a human donor with alopecia areata. The CDR3 sequence: CASSPLLSRETGELFF. Written as DNA, the CDR3 is TGTGCCAGCTCACCTCTATTGAGTCGAGAAACCGGGGAGCTGTTTTTT.